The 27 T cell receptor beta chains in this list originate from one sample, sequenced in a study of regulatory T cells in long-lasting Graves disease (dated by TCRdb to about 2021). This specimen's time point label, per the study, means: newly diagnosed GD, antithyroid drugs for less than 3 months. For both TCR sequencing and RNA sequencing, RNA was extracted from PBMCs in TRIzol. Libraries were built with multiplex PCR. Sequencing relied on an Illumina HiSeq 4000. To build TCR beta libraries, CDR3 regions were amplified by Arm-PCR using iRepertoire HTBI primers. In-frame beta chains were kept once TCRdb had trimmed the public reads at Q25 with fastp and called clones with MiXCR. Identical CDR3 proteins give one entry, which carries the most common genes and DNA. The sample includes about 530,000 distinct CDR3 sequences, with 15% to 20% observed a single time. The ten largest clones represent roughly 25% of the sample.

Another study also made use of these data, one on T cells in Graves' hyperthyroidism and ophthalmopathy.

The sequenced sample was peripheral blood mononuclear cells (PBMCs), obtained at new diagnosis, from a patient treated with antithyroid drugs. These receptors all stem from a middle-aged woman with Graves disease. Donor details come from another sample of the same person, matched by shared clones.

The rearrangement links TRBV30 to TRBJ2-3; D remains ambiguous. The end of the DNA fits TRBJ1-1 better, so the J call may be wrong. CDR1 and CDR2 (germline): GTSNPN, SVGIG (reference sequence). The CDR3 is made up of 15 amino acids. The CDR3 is CAWTPTWPLSGEAFF. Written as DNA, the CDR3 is TGTGCCTGGACCCCGACGTGGCCCCTGTCCGGTGAAGCTTTCTTT.

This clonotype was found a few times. In DNA, the CDR3 is TGTGCCAGCAGTGGGGCCGGACAAGAGACCCAGTACTTC. Amino acid sequence: CASSGAGQETQYF. The chain uses TRBV25-1 and TRBJ2-5; D remains unclear. The germline gives CDR1 MGHDK, CDR2 SYGVNS. The V end lost 4 bases, the J end lost 2 bases, and 8 bases lay between the germline ends. This CDR3 has 13 residues.

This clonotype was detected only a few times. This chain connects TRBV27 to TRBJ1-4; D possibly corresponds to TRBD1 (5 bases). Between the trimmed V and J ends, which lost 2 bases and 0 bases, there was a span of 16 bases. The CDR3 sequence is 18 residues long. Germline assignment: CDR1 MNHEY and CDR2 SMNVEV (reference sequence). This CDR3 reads CASSLRGELYATNEKLFF. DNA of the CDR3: TGTGCCAGCAGTTTAAGGGGTGAACTATATGCAACTAATGAAAAACTGTTTTTT.

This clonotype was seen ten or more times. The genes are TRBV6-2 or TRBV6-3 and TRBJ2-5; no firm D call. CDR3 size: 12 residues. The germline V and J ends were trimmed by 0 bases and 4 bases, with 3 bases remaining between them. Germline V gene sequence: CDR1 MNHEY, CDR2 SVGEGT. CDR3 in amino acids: CASSYSTETQYF. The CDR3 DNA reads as TGTGCCAGCAGTTACTCCACAGAGACCCAGTACTTC.

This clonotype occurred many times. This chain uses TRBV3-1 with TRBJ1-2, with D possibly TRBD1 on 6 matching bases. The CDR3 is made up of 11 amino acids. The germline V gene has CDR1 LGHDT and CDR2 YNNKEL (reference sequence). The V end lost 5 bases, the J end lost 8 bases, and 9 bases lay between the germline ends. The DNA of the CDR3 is TGTGCCAGCAGCATGACAGGCGGCTACACCTTC. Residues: CASSMTGGYTF.

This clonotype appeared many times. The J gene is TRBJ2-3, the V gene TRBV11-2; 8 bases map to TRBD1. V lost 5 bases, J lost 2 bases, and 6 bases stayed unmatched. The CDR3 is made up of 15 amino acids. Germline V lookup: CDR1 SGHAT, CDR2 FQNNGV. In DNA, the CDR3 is TGTGCCAGCAGCACCGGGACAGGCAACACAGATACGCAGTATTTT. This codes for CASSTGTGNTDTQYF.

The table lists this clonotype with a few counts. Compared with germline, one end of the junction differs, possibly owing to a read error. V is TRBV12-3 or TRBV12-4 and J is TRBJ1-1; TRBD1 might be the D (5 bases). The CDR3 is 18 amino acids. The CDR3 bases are TGTGCCAGCACCAATGTCAGGGTTTGGTGGCTAATGAACACTGAAACTTTCTTT. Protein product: CASTNVRVWWLMNTETFF.

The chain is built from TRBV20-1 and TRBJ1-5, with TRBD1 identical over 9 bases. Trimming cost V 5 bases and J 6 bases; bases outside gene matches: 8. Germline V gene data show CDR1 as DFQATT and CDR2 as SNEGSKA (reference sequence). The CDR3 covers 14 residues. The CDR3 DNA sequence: TGCAGTGCTGGAGGGGACAGGGAGTTTCAGCCCCAGCATTTT. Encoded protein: CSAGGDREFQPQHF.

DNA of the CDR3: TGTGCCAGCAATGATCAGGGGGCGCCTTCCACTGAAGCTTTCTTT. Translating it yields CASNDQGAPSTEAFF. The chain couples TRBV25-1 to TRBJ1-1, with 8 bases identical to TRBD1. Unmatched junction bases numbered 11, after V lost 7 bases and J lost 4 bases. There are 15 residues in the CDR3. Germline CDR1 is MGHDK and CDR2 is SYGVNS. The full variable domain, its missing parts supplied by reference TRBV25-1 and TRBJ1-1, is EADIYQTPRYLVIGTGKKITLECSQTMGHDKMYWYQQDPGMELHLIHYSYGVNSTEKGDLSSESTVSRIRTEHFPLTLESARPSHTSQYLCASNDQGAPSTEAFFGQGTRLTVV.

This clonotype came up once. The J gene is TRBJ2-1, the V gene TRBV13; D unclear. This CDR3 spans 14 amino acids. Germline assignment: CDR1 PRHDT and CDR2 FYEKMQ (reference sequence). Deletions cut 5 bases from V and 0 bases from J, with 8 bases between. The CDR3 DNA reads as TGTGCCAGCAGCCGCAGAAGCTCCTACAATGAGCAGTTCTTC. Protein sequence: CASSRRSSYNEQFF.

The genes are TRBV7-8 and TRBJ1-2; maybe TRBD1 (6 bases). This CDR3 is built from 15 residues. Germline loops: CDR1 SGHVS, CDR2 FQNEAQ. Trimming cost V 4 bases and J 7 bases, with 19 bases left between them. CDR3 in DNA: TGTGCCAGCAGCTCTTCTCCAGGGGACCCCTTTGGCTACACCTTC. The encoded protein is CASSSSPGDPFGYTF.

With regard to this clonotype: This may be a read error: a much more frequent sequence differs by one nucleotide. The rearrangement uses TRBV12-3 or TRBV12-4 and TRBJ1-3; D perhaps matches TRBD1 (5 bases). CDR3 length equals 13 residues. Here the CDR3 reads CVSSLGTWNTIYF. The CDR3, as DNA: TGTGTCAGCAGTTTGGGGACGTGGAACACCATATATTTT.

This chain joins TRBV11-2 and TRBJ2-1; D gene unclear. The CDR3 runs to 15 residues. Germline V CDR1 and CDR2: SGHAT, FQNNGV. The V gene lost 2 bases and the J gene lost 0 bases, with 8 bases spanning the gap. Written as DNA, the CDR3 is TGTGCCAGCAGCTTATATGGCCTCTCCTACAATGAGCAGTTCTTC. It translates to CASSLYGLSYNEQFF.

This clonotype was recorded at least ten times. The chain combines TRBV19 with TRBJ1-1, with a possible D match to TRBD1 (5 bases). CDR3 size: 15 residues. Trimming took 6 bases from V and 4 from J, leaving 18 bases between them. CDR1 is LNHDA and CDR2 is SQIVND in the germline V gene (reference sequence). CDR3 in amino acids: CASSPDTGGGTEAFF. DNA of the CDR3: TGTGCCAGTAGCCCGGACACCGGGGGGGGCACTGAAGCTTTCTTT.

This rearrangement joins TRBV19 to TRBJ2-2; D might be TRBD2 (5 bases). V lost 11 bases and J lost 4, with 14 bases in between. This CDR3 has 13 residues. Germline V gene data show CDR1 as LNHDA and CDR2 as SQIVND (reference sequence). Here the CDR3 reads CASSRAGTGELFF. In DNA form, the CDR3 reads TGTGCCTCGTCGAGGGCCGGCACCGGGGAGCTGTTTTTT.

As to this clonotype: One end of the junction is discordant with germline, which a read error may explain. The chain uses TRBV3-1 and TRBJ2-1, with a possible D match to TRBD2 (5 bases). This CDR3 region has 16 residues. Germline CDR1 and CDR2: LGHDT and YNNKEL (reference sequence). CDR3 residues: CASGQEGYLEVNEQFF. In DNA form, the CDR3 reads TGTGCCAGCGGCCAAGAGGGCTATTTGGAGGTCAATGAGCAGTTCTTC.

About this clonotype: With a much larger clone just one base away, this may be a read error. CDR3 residues: CASSLPGQPYEQYF. In DNA, the CDR3 is TGTGCCAGCAGTCTACCGGGACAGCCCTACGAGCAGTACTTC. The chain carries TRBV12-3 or TRBV12-4 and TRBJ2-5, with 7 bases identical to TRBD1. The end of the DNA fits TRBJ2-7 better, so the J call may be wrong. There are 14 residues in the CDR3.

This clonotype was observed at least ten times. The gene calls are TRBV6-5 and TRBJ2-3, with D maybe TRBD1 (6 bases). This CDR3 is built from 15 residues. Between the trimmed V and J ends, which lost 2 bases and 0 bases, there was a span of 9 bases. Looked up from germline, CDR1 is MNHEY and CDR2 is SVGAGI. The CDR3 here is CASSYGGVSTDTQYF. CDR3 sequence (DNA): TGTGCCAGCAGTTACGGGGGCGTTAGCACAGATACGCAGTATTTT.

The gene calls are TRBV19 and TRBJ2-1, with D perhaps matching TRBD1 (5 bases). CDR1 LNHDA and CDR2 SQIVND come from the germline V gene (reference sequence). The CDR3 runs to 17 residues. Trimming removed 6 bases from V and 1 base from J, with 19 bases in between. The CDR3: CASRKSQGQGSYNEQFF. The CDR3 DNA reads TGTGCCAGTAGAAAGTCTCAGGGCCAGGGATCCTACAATGAGCAGTTCTTC.

CDR3 coding DNA: TGCAGCGTTACGGGGGGGGCGGGCTCCTACAATGAGCAGTTCTTC. Translated: CSVTGGAGSYNEQFF. The rearrangement joins TRBV29-1 to TRBJ2-1; TRBD2 matches at 8 bases. The trim removed 5 bases at V and 0 bases at J, leaving 6 bases unmatched. Germline V CDR1 and CDR2: SQVTM, ANQGSEA. The CDR3 is 15 amino acids.

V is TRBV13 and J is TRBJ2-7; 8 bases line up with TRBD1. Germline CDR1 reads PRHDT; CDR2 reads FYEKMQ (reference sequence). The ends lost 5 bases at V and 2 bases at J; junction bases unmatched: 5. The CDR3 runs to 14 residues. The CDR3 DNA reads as TGTGCCAGCAGCGCAGGGGGCAGGGCCTACGAGCAGTACTTC. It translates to CASSAGGRAYEQYF. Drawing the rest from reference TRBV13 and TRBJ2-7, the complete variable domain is AAGVIQSPRHLIKEKRETATLKCYPIPRHDTVYWYQQGPGQDPQFLISFYEKMQSDKGSIPDRFSAQQFSDYHSELNMSSLELGDSALYFCASSAGGRAYEQYFGPGTRLTVT.

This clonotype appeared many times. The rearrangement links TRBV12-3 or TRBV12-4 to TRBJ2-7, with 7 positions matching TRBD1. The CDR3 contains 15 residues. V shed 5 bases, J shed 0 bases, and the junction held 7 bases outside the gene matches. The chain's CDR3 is CASSGLTGSSYEQYF. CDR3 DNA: TGTGCCAGCAGTGGCTTGACAGGGAGCTCCTACGAGCAGTACTTC.

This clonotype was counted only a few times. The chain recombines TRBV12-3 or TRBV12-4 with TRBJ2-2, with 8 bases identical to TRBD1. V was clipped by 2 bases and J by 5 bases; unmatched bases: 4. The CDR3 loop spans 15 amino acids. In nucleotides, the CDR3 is TGTGCCAGCAGTTTAATAACAGGGGGGACCGGGGAGCTGTTTTTT. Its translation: CASSLITGGTGELFF.

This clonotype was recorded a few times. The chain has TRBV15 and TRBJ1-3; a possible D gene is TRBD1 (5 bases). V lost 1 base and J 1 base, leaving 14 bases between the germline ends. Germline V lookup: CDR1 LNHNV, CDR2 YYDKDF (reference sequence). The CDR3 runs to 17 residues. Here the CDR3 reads CATSRAAGINSGNTIYF. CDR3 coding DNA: TGTGCCACCAGCAGAGCGGCAGGGATAAATTCTGGAAACACCATATATTTT.

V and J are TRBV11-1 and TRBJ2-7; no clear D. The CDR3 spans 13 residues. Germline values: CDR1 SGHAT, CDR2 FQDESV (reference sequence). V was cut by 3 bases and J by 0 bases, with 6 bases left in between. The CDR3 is CASSLVSSYEQYF. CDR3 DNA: TGTGCCAGCAGCTTGGTTTCCTCCTACGAGCAGTACTTC.

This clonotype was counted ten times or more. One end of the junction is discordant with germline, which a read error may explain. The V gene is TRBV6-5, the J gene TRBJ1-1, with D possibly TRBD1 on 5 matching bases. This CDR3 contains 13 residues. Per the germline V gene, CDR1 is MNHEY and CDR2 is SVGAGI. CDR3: CASSYRLNTEAFF. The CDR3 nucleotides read TGCGCCAGCAGCTACAGGTTGAACACTGAAGCTTTCTTT.

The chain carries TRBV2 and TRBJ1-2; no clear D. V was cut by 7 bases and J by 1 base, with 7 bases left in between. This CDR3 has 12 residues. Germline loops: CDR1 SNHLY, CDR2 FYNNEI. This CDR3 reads CASTADNYGYTF. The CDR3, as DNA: TGTGCCAGCACCGCTGATAACTATGGCTACACCTTC. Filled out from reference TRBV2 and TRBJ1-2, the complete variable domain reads EPEVTQTPSHQVTQMGQEVILRCVPISNHLYFYWYRQILGQKVEFLVSFYNNEISEKSEIFDDQFSVERPDGSNFTLKIRSTKLEDSAMYFCASTADNYGYTFGSGTRLTVV.